This T cell receptor (beta chain) stems from a study of cytomegalovirus exposure and HLA in healthy donors. In the study overall: A later analysis reported the same platform for the roughly 110 validation repertoires and the roughly 650 first-cohort repertoires. Study results and limitations: The tendency of first-cohort TCR clusters to co-occur in the approximately 110 validation repertoires was identified by a subsequent analysis. Rarity marked most TCR sequences, yet some public TCRs occurred in many donors.

This clone occurred once. What it recognizes is unknown. Using immunoSEQ multiplex PCR, the repertoire was profiled, and TCRdb retains in-frame clones only, with some absent. The top ten hold 3% to 4% of the sample, which has about 130,000 clones, roughly 90% seen once. The study drew the donors from its 120-subject validation cohort, separate from the 666-subject first cohort. The junction had 6 bases not matched to a gene; V was cut back by 5 bases and J by 4 bases. The germline CDR1 and CDR2 sequences are SGHVS and FNYEAQ. The CDR3 sequence is 15 residues long. This clonotype was sampled from a man aged 30-40 years in good health and CMV-seronegative. Sequenced: PBMCs. The chain joins TRBV7-6 to TRBJ2-5; 11 bases match TRBD1. The DNA of the CDR3 is TGTGCCAGCAGCCGGACAGGGGGCTCCGGAGAGACCCAGTACTTC. Its protein product is CASSRTGGSGETQYF.